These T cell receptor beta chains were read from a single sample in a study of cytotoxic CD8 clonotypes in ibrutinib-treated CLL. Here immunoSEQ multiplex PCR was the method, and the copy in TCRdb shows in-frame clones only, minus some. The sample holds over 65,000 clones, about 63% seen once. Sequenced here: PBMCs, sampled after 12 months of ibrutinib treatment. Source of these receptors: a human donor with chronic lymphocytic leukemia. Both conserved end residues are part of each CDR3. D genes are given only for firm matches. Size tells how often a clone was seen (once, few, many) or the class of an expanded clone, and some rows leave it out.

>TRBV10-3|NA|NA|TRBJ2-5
CATEYQETQYF
TGTGCCACAGAGTACCAAGAGACCCAGTACTTC
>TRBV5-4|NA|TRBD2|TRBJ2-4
CASTSGGRENIQYF
TGTGCCAGCACCTCCGGGGGGAGGGAAAACATTCAGTACTTC
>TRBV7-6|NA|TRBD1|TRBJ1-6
CASSLGPGQGSTLHF
TGTGCCAGCAGCTTAGGGCCGGGACAGGGGAGCACCCTCCACTTT
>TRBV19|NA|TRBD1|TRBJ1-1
CASSIQGGSMNTEAFF
TGTGCCAGTAGTATTCAGGGGGGTTCCATGAACACTGAAGCTTTCTTT
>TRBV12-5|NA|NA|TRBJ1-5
CASGLVQIGGPQHF
TGTGCTAGTGGTTTGGTACAGATTGGGGGGCCCCAGCATTTT
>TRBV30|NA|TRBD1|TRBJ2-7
CAWSGETGYSYEQYF
TGTGCCTGGAGTGGGGAGACAGGGTACTCCTACGAGCAGTACTTC
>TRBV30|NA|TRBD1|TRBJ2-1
CAWSTGSGGYNEQFF
TGTGCCTGGAGTACCGGCTCAGGGGGCTACAATGAGCAGTTCTTC
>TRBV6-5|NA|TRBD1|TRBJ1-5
CASSKGQGGNQPQHF
TGTGCCAGCAGCAAGGGACAGGGTGGCAATCAGCCCCAGCATTTT
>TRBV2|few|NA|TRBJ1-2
CASRTDNLATYGYTF
TGTGCCAGCAGGACGGACAACTTGGCAACTTATGGCTACACCTTC
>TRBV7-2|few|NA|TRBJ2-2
CASSLAVGELFF
TGTGCCAGCAGCTTAGCCGTCGGGGAGCTGTTTTTT
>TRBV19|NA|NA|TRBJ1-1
CASSGGGDTEAFF
TGTGCCAGTAGCGGGGGAGGAGACACTGAAGCTTTCTTT
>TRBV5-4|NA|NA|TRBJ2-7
CASSLGARSYEQYF
TGTGCCAGCAGCTTGGGTGCCAGAAGCTACGAGCAGTACTTC
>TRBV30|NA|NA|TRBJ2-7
CAWKGYEQYF
TGTGCCTGGAAGGGGTACGAGCAGTACTTC
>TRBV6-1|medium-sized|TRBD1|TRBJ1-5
CASSEAYYPTGHQPQHF
TGTGCCAGCAGTGAAGCGTATTACCCGACAGGGCATCAGCCCCAGCATTTT
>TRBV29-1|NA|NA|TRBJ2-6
CSAIRGSGANVLTF
TGCAGCGCGATTCGGGGCTCTGGGGCCAACGTCCTGACTTTC
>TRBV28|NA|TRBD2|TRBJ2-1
CASSFVAPLAGGPGEQFF
TGTGCCAGCAGTTTTGTAGCGCCACTAGCGGGGGGGCCTGGTGAGCAGTTCTTC
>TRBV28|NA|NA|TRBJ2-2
CASSFPGTGELFF
TGTGCCAGCAGTTTTCCAGGCACCGGGGAGCTGTTTTTT
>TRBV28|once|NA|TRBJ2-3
CASTPSGLDGGHTQYF
TGTGCCAGCACTCCCTCCGGACTAGACGGGGGGCATACGCAGTATTTT
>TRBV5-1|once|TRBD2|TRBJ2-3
CASSLSPRGLAGATDTQYF
TGCGCCAGCAGCTTAAGCCCGAGGGGACTAGCGGGGGCCACAGATACGCAGTATTTT
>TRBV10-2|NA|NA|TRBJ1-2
CASSESQATYGYTF
TGCGCCAGCAGTGAGTCCCAAGCAACCTATGGCTACACCTTC
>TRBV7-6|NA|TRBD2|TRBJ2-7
CASSLYPGGGNSYEQYF
TGTGCCAGCAGCTTATATCCCGGGGGGGGCAACTCCTACGAGCAGTACTTC
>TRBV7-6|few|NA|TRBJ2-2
CASSLGGRAGELFF
TGTGCCAGCAGCTTAGGGGGCAGGGCCGGGGAGCTGTTTTTT
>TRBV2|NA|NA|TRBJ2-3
CASSGQFTDTQYF
TGTGCCAGCAGCGGACAGTTCACAGATACGCAGTATTTT
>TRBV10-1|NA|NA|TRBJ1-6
CASSEFVSDSPLHF
TGCGCCAGCAGTGAGTTTGTCAGTGATTCACCCCTCCACTTT
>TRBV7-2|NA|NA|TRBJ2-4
CASSLDLGLLAKNIQYF
TGTGCCAGCAGCTTAGATCTGGGCCTACTAGCCAAAAACATTCAGTACTTC
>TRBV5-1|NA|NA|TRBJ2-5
CASRLGYQETQYF
TGCGCCAGCAGACTGGGGTACCAAGAGACCCAGTACTTC
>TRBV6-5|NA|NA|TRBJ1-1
CASSDREGEAFF
TGTGCCAGCAGTGACCGGGAGGGTGAAGCTTTCTTT
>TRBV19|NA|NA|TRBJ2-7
CASSIGRNSYEQYF
TGTGCCAGTAGTATAGGCCGGAACTCCTACGAGCAGTACTTC
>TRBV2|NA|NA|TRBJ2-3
CASSEQGARTDTQYF
TGTGCCAGCAGTGAACAGGGTGCCCGGACAGATACGCAGTATTTT
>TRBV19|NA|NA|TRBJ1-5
CASKFGVVPPGGGDFNQPQHF
TGTGCCAGTAAGTTTGGGGTCGTTCCCCCCGGAGGGGGAGATTTCAATCAGCCCCAGCATTTT
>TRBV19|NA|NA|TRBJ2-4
CASRAPPASIQYF
TGTGCCAGTAGGGCCCCTCCGGCGTCCATTCAGTACTTC
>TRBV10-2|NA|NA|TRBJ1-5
CASTKTELNQPQHF
TGCGCCAGCACAAAGACTGAACTCAATCAGCCCCAGCATTTT
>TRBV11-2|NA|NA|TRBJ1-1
CASSLDAGGEAFF
TGTGCCAGCAGCTTAGATGCTGGCGGTGAAGCTTTCTTT
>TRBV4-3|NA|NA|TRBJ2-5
CASSQGTGLQETQYF
TGCGCCAGCAGCCAAGGCACAGGCCTCCAGGAGACCCAGTACTTC
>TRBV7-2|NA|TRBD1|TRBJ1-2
CASSTRTGGGYTF
TGTGCCAGCAGCACACGGACAGGGGGTGGCTACACCTTC
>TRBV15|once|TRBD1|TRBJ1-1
CATSSYRGPGEAFF
TGTGCCACCAGCAGTTATAGGGGGCCGGGGGAAGCTTTCTTT
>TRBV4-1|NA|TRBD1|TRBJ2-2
CASSQEDRALGTGELFF
TGCGCCAGCAGCCAAGAGGACAGGGCACTCGGCACCGGGGAGCTGTTTTTT
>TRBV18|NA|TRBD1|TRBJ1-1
CASSPEVQGGAEAFF
TGTGCCAGCTCACCAGAAGTACAGGGGGGTGCTGAAGCTTTCTTT
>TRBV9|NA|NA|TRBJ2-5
CASSVGPEQETQYF
TGTGCCAGCAGCGTAGGGCCAGAGCAAGAGACCCAGTACTTC
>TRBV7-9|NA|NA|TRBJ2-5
CASSFSGETQYF
TGTGCCAGCAGCTTTAGTGGGGAGACCCAGTACTTC
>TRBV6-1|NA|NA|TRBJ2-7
CASSESRTQLSYEQYF
TGTGCCAGCAGTGAAAGTAGGACACAACTCTCCTACGAGCAGTACTTC
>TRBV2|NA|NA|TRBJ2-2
CASSDTGTVTGELFF
TGTGCCAGCAGTGATACAGGGACGGTCACCGGGGAGCTGTTTTTT
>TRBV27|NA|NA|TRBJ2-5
CASSSPGRDGGETQYF
TGTGCCAGCAGTTCGCCTGGTAGGGACGGTGGAGAGACCCAGTACTTC
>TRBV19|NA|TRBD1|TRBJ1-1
CASSMGTVNTEAFF
TGTGCCAGTAGTATGGGGACAGTGAACACTGAAGCTTTCTTT
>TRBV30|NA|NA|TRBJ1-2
CAWTDRSVSAF
TGTGCCTGGACCGACCGATCTGTTTCCGCCTTC
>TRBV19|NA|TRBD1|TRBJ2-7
CASSPGTGALGEQYF
TGTGCCAGTAGTCCCGGGACAGGGGCTCTCGGCGAGCAGTACTTC
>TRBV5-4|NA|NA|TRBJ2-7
CASSAGQAGEISYEQYF
TGTGCCAGCAGCGCGGGACAAGCAGGGGAAATCTCCTACGAGCAGTACTTC
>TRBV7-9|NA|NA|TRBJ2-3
CASSLARGVAPDTQYF
TGTGCCAGCAGCTTAGCGCGGGGTGTGGCCCCAGATACGCAGTATTTT
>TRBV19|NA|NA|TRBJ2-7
CASSIDLRSASYEQYF
TGTGCCAGTAGTATAGATTTACGTTCGGCATCCTACGAGCAGTACTTC
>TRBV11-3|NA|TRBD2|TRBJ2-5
CASSLDGTSSGVTQYF
TGTGCCAGCAGCTTAGATGGGACTAGTAGTGGAGTGACCCAGTACTTC
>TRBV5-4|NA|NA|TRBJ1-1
CASSLGRGWDTEAFF
TGTGCCAGCAGCCTGGGCAGGGGCTGGGACACTGAAGCTTTCTTT
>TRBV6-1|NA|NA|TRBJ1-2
CASSGPGSGYGYTF
TGTGCCAGCAGTGGTCCGGGGTCGGGCTATGGCTACACCTTC
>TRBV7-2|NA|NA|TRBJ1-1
CASSLYKGVTEAFF
TGTGCCAGCAGCTTATATAAAGGGGTAACTGAAGCTTTCTTT
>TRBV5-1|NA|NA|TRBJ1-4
CASSRQPENEKLFF
TGCGCCAGCAGCCGCCAGCCAGAGAATGAAAAACTGTTTTTT
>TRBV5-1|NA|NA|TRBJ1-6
CASSLDGRGNSPLHF
TGCGCCAGCAGCTTGGACGGCAGGGGCAATTCACCCCTCCACTTT